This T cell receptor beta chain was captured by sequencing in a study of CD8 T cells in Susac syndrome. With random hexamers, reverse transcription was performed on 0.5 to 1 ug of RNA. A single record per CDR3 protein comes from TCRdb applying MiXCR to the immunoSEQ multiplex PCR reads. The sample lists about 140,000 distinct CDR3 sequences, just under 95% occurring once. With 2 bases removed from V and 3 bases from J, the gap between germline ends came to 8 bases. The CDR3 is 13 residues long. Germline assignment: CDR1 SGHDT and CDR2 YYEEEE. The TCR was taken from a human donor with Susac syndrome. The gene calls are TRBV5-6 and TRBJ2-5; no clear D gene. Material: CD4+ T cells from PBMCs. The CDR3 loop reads CASSFIPEETQYF. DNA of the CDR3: TGTGCCAGCAGCTTCATCCCCGAAGAGACCCAGTACTTC.